One sample yielded the 29 T cell receptor beta chains listed below, sequenced in a study of cytomegalovirus exposure and HLA in healthy donors. Clones were sequenced by immunoSEQ multiplex PCR, and TCRdb holds only the in-frame ones, with some missing. The sample yields 150,000 to 200,000 clones, 96% seen once. The source material was PBMCs. These receptors all come from a woman aged 18-29 years in good health and CMV-seronegative.

V gene TRBV9 combines with J gene TRBJ2-2; 10 bases are shared with TRBD2. The CDR3 covers 16 residues. With 4 bases clipped from V and 1 base from J, the junction kept 4 bases outside the gene matches. Germline V CDR1 and CDR2: SGDLS, YYNGEE. CDR3 coding DNA: TGTGCCAGCAGCCTACGACTAGCGGGGAACACCGGGGAGCTGTTTTTT. Amino acid sequence: CASSLRLAGNTGELFF.

The chain is built from TRBV25-1 and TRBJ1-1; D is undetermined. Germline loops: CDR1 MGHDK, CDR2 SYGVNS. The V end lost 6 bases, the J end lost 3 bases, and 5 bases lay between the germline ends. This CDR3 is 11 amino acids long. CDR3 sequence: CASRTYTEAFF. The CDR3 coding sequence is TGTGCCAGCAGAACTTACACTGAAGCTTTCTTT.

The genes are TRBV7-3 and TRBJ2-5, with 7 bases aligning to TRBD2. The J segment lost 0 bases and the V segment lost 2 bases, leaving 3 bases of the junction unmatched. Germline V gene lookup returns CDR1 SGHTA and CDR2 FQGTGA. The CDR3 runs to 15 residues. This chain's CDR3 is CASSLSGTNQETQYF. Written as DNA, the CDR3 is TGTGCCAGCAGCTTATCGGGGACTAACCAAGAGACCCAGTACTTC.

V and J are TRBV5-1 and TRBJ2-1, with 7 bases that match TRBD2. The V and J ends lost 0 bases and 6 bases, in that order; junction bases with no gene match: 6. Germline-derived CDR1 and CDR2 are SGHRS and YFSETQ. The CDR3 has 15 amino acids. CDR3 residues: CASSLEASGSNEQFF. DNA of the CDR3: TGCGCCAGCAGCTTGGAGGCTAGCGGAAGCAATGAGCAGTTCTTC.

The rearrangement links TRBV5-1 to TRBJ2-5; unclear D gene. Trimming cost V 1 base and J 5 bases, with 9 bases left between them. Per the germline V gene, CDR1 is SGHRS and CDR2 is YFSETQ. The CDR3 extends over 13 amino acids. CDR3 amino acids: CASSLLVGETQYF. CDR3 nucleotides: TGCGCCAGCAGCTTGTTAGTCGGGGAGACCCAGTACTTC.

The chain combines TRBV7-9 with TRBJ1-6; 8 bases are a match to TRBD1. Germline V CDR1 and CDR2: SEHNR, FQNEAQ (reference sequence). After removal of 4 bases from V and 5 bases from J, the junction contained 10 bases not matched to a gene. CDR3 length: 17 amino acids. Here the CDR3 DNA reads TGTGCCAGCAGCTCCACTGGACAGGGACTAAATAATTCACCCCTCCACTTT. Protein: CASSSTGQGLNNSPLHF.

The CDR3 loop reads CASSYTGGQESYEQYF. The CDR3 DNA is TGTGCCAGCAGTTATACTGGGGGACAGGAGTCCTACGAGCAGTACTTC. This chain uses TRBV11-3 with TRBJ2-7, with TRBD1 matching over 8 bases. Germline V gene sequence: CDR1 SGHNT, CDR2 YENEEA. The CDR3 sequence is 16 residues long. The V gene end was trimmed by 6 bases and the J gene end by 1 base; junction bases not matched to a gene: 11.

The chain couples TRBV2 to TRBJ1-5; 8 bases are a match to TRBD1. The germline V gene has CDR1 SNHLY and CDR2 FYNNEI. CDR3 length equals 16 residues. The trim removed 10 bases at V and 1 base at J, leaving 12 bases unmatched. The CDR3 DNA is TGTGCCAACAGACCCAGGGGGCGCGGGAGCAATCAGCCCCAGCATTTT. As protein: CANRPRGRGSNQPQHF.

V is TRBV11-2 and J is TRBJ2-3; D remains ambiguous. CDR1 is SGHAT, CDR2 FQNNGV, per germline. This CDR3 comprises 16 residues. V lost 5 bases to trimming and J lost 0 bases, with 15 bases between them. The chain's CDR3 is CASSPSPQRSTDTQYF. CDR3 DNA: TGTGCCAGCAGCCCGTCTCCGCAGCGTAGCACAGATACGCAGTATTTT.

This sequence joins TRBV4-3 and TRBJ1-1; 7 bases map to TRBD1. This CDR3 contains 13 residues. Unmatched junction bases numbered 5, after V lost 5 bases and J lost 5 bases. Germline V gives CDR1 LGHNA, CDR2 YSLEER. In nucleotides, the CDR3 is TGCGCCAGCAGCAACAGGGGTGGTACTGAAGCTTTCTTT. Translation: CASSNRGGTEAFF.

The gene calls are TRBV30 and TRBJ2-7; D unclear. The V gene lost 2 bases and the J gene lost 2 bases, with 13 bases spanning the gap. This CDR3 has 14 residues. Germline-derived CDR1 and CDR2 are GTSNPN and SVGIG (reference sequence). CDR3 sequence: CAWSPSTLTYEQYF. CDR3 in DNA: TGTGCCTGGAGTCCCTCGACTCTCACCTACGAGCAGTACTTC. Based on the CDR3 plus reference TRBV30 and TRBJ2-7, the full variable domain is SQTIHQWPATLVQPVGSPLSLECTVEGTSNPNLYWYRQAAGRGLQLLFYSVGIGQISSEVPQNLSASRPQDRQFILSSKKLLLSDSGFYLCAWSPSTLTYEQYFGPGTRLTVT.

This clone was recorded only once. The CDR3 DNA is TGCGCCAGCAGCCGCGAACTAGCGGGGGAGAATGAGCAGTTCTTC. This codes for CASSRELAGENEQFF. The chain has TRBV4-1 and TRBJ2-1; 11 bases fit TRBD2. The CDR3 has 15 amino acids. The germline CDR1 and CDR2 sequences are MGHRA and YSYEKL. After removal of 4 bases from V and 7 bases from J, the junction contained 6 bases not matched to a gene.

The CDR3: CASSLGLSSYNEQFF. CDR3 DNA: TGTGCCAGCAGCCTGGGACTAAGCTCCTACAATGAGCAGTTCTTC. The chain is built from TRBV5-6 and TRBJ2-1; 7 bases align to TRBD2. This CDR3 region has 15 residues. Germline V gene sequence: CDR1 SGHDT, CDR2 YYEEEE. Germline trimming cut 4 bases from V and 0 bases from J; bases unmatched to any gene: 4. The entire variable domain, with the rest obtained from reference TRBV5-6 and TRBJ2-1, is as follows: DAGVTQSPTHLIKTRGQQVTLRCSPKSGHDTVSWYQQALGQGPQFIFQYYEEEERQRGNFPDRFSGHQFPNYSSELNVNALLLGDSALYLCASSLGLSSYNEQFFGPGTRLTVL.

The chain employs TRBV30 and TRBJ1-3; 7 nucleotides match TRBD1. J gave up 0 bases and V 0 bases, and 2 bases lay outside the gene matches. The CDR3 totals 15 residues. The germline V gene has CDR1 GTSNPN and CDR2 SVGIG (reference sequence). CDR3 region: CAWSVGQSSGNTIYF. The CDR3 DNA is TGTGCCTGGAGTGTGGGACAGTCCTCTGGAAACACCATATATTTT. Combining the CDR3 with reference TRBV30 and TRBJ1-3 gives the whole variable domain SQTIHQWPATLVQPVGSPLSLECTVEGTSNPNLYWYRQAAGRGLQLLFYSVGIGQISSEVPQNLSASRPQDRQFILSSKKLLLSDSGFYLCAWSVGQSSGNTIYFGEGSWLTVV.

The chain recombines TRBV7-9 with TRBJ1-1, with D possibly matching TRBD1 (6 bases). Germline values: CDR1 SEHNR, CDR2 FQNEAQ (reference sequence). V shed 6 bases and J shed 1 base, with 15 bases lying between them. This CDR3 has 15 amino acids. This CDR3 reads CASSSTDRRNTEAFF. CDR3 coding DNA: TGTGCCAGCAGTTCGACCGACAGGAGGAACACTGAAGCTTTCTTT.

This rearrangement joins TRBV7-9 to TRBJ1-1; 7 bases are a match to TRBD1. The germline V gene has CDR1 SEHNR and CDR2 FQNEAQ (reference sequence). The CDR3 contains 13 residues. Unmatched junction bases numbered 4, after V lost 5 bases and J lost 4 bases. CDR3 region: CASSRGRGTEAFF. CDR3 DNA sequence: TGTGCCAGCAGCAGGGGGCGAGGCACTGAAGCTTTCTTT.

The rearrangement joins TRBV6-6 to TRBJ2-2; 9 nucleotides match TRBD2. Germline V CDR1 and CDR2: MNHNY, SVGAGI (reference sequence). This CDR3 is 15 amino acids long. Trimming cost V 8 bases and J 1 base; bases outside gene matches: 5. The chain's CDR3 is CASRLSGGNTGELFF. The CDR3 nucleotides are TGTGCCAGCCGCCTTAGCGGGGGGAACACCGGGGAGCTGTTTTTT.

This chain joins TRBV18 and TRBJ1-1; D is undetermined. The V gene's germline CDR1 is KGHSH and CDR2 LQKENI. V lost 2 bases, J lost 3 bases, and 7 bases lay in between. The CDR3 is 13 amino acids. The chain's CDR3 is CASSPGQHTEAFF. The CDR3 DNA follows: TGTGCCAGCTCACCAGGGCAGCACACTGAAGCTTTCTTT. Supplemented by reference TRBV18 and TRBJ1-1, the full variable domain reads NAGVMQNPRHLVRRRGQEARLRCSPMKGHSHVYWYRQLPEEGLKFMVYLQKENIIDESGMPKERFSAEFPKEGPSILRIQQVVRGDSAAYFCASSPGQHTEAFFGQGTRLTVV.

The rearrangement links TRBV4-1 to TRBJ1-5, with D perhaps matching TRBD1 (5 bases). The CDR3 is 15 amino acids. Germline V gene lookup returns CDR1 MGHRA and CDR2 YSYEKL. Trimming removed 1 base at V and 9 bases at J, with 16 bases between. Here the CDR3 DNA reads TGCGCCAGCAGCCAAGGCGACAGTGCCAATGGGCCCCAGCATTTT. Amino acids: CASSQGDSANGPQHF.

The V call is TRBV5-8, the J call TRBJ2-3; 15 nucleotides agree with TRBD2. J was trimmed by 4 bases and V by 1 base; bases with no gene match: 4. Germline lookup yields CDR1 SGHTS and CDR2 YDEGEE. The CDR3 loop spans 17 amino acids. The CDR3 DNA sequence: TGTGCCAGCAGCTTGTCGGGGACTAGCGGGGGGTCAGATACGCAGTATTTT. It specifies CASSLSGTSGGSDTQYF. Using reference TRBV5-8 and TRBJ2-3 for the parts outside the CDR3, the full variable domain is EAGVTQSPTHLIKTRGQQATLRCSPISGHTSVYWYQQALGLGLQFLLWYDEGEERNRGNFPPRFSGRQFPNYSSELNVNALELEDSALYLCASSLSGTSGGSDTQYFGPGTRLTVL.

V is TRBV11-2 and J is TRBJ1-5, with no clear D. The germline gives CDR1 SGHAT, CDR2 FQNNGV. The V end was cut by 0 bases, the J end by 7 bases, with 7 bases between. The CDR3 contains 13 residues. CDR3 sequence (DNA): TGTGCCAGCAGCTTAGATCGGGAGCAGCCCCAGCATTTT. Amino acid sequence: CASSLDREQPQHF.

The chain combines TRBV9 with TRBJ1-3; D not resolved. V was trimmed by 2 bases and J by 0 bases, leaving 9 bases between them. The CDR3 contains 15 residues. CDR1 and CDR2 (germline): SGDLS, YYNGEE. The CDR3 reads CASSVWPSSGNTIYF. DNA for the CDR3: TGTGCCAGCAGCGTTTGGCCCTCCTCTGGAAACACCATATATTTT. The full variable domain, rest sourced from reference TRBV9 and TRBJ1-3, is DSGVTQTPKHLITATGQRVTLRCSPRSGDLSVYWYQQSLDQGLQFLIQYYNGEERAKGNILERFSAQQFPDLHSELNLSSLELGDSALYFCASSVWPSSGNTIYFGEGSWLTVV.

This clone was seen a single time. The J gene is TRBJ2-7, the V gene TRBV7-9; perhaps TRBD2 as D (6 bases). This CDR3 is 16 amino acids long. Germline-derived CDR1 and CDR2 are SEHNR and FQNEAQ (reference sequence). Trimming took 4 bases from V and 1 from J, leaving 17 bases between them. The chain's CDR3 is CASSSWLEGWSYEQYF. The DNA of the CDR3 is TGTGCCAGCAGCTCTTGGTTGGAGGGTTGGTCCTACGAGCAGTACTTC.

CDR3 sequence reads: CATSRDTATGRRQETQYF. The CDR3 DNA reads TGTGCCACCAGCAGAGATACTGCCACAGGACGGCGACAAGAGACCCAGTACTTC. The V and J genes are TRBV15 and TRBJ2-5; possibly TRBD1 for D (5 bases). The V and J ends lost 0 bases and 2 bases respectively, with 19 bases between them. The CDR3 runs to 18 residues. Germline CDR1 and CDR2: LNHNV and YYDKDF (reference sequence).

This clone has only one observation. This chain joins TRBV7-2 and TRBJ2-5, with a possible D match to TRBD2 (6 bases). The CDR3 has 14 residues. Deletions cut 1 base from V and 2 bases from J, with 8 bases between. Germline CDR1 is SGHTA and CDR2 is FQGNSA. For the CDR3, the DNA is TGTGCCAGCAGCTTAGGGGGGAGGCAAGAGACCCAGTACTTC. Translated: CASSLGGRQETQYF.

This clone was recorded only once. The chain uses TRBV11-2 and TRBJ1-6, with unresolved D. Per the germline V gene, CDR1 is SGHAT and CDR2 is FQNNGV. The CDR3 is made up of 14 amino acids. V lost 5 bases, J lost 6 bases, and 11 bases lay in between. The CDR3 sequence is CASSSQAFNSPLHF. The CDR3 coding sequence is TGTGCCAGCAGCAGTCAGGCGTTTAATTCACCCCTCCACTTT.

The chain couples TRBV19 to TRBJ1-6; the match to TRBD1 covers 7 bases. Losses at the gene ends were 1 base for V and 7 bases for J; bases not matched to a gene: 4. The germline V gene encodes CDR1 LNHDA and CDR2 SQIVND (reference sequence). The CDR3 runs to 15 residues. The CDR3, as DNA: TGTGCCAGTAGTATAGGGGCACAGGGGAATTCACCCCTCCACTTT. Translated: CASSIGAQGNSPLHF.

This chain links TRBV25-1 with TRBJ2-3, with 7 positions matching TRBD1. CDR1 and CDR2 from the germline V gene are MGHDK and SYGVNS. The CDR3 is 12 residues long. The trim removed 6 bases at V and 9 bases at J, leaving 6 bases unmatched. CDR3 coding DNA: TGTGCCAGCAGATTCGACAGGGAGACGCAGTATTTT. Amino acids: CASRFDRETQYF.

Only one count was recorded for this clone. The rearrangement joins TRBV7-9 to TRBJ1-3; no clear D. V was trimmed by 5 bases and J by 4 bases, leaving 9 bases between them. Germline-derived CDR1 and CDR2 are SEHNR and FQNEAQ (reference sequence). This CDR3 has 13 amino acids. CDR3 protein: CASSAPQGNTIYF. The CDR3, as DNA: TGTGCCAGCAGCGCCCCACAGGGAAACACCATATATTTT.